This TCR beta chain was observed in a study of T cells in localized non-small cell lung cancer. Study-wide findings and caveats: T cell clonality was highest in uninvolved adjacent lung, above tumor. Only one tumor region was sequenced, so heterogeneity remains possible.

Sequencing was performed with immunoSEQ multiplex PCR; in TCRdb, only in-frame clones are kept and a portion is missing. The data show tens of thousands of clones, about nine tenths seen once. Germline assignment: CDR1 SGHTA and CDR2 FQGNSA. This CDR3 comprises 15 residues. The junction had 5 bases not matched to a gene; V was cut back by 1 base and J by 3 bases. As regards this clone: Its antigen remains unknown.

The chain recombines TRBV7-2 with TRBJ2-7; TRBD2 matches at 8 bases. This sequence was found in a male donor older than 55 with stage III squamous cell lung carcinoma. The sequencing here drew on peripheral blood, taken before any cancer treatment. CDR3 residues: CASSLDAGGYYEQYF. CDR3 sequence (DNA): TGTGCCAGCAGCTTAGATGCGGGGGGATACTACGAGCAGTACTTC.